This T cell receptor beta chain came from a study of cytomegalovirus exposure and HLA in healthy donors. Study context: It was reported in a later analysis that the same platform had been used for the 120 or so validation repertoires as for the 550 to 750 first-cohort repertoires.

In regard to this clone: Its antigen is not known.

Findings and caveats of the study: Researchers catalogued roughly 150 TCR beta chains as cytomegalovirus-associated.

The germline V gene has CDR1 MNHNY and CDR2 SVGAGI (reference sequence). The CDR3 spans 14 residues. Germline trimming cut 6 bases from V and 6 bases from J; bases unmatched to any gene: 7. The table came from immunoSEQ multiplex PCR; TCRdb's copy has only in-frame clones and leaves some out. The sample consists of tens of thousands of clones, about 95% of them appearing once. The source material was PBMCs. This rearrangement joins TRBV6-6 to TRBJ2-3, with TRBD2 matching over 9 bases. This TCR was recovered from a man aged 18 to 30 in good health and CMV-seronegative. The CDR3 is CASSRASGVDTQYF. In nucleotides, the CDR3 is TGTGCCAGCAGCCGGGCTAGCGGGGTCGATACGCAGTATTTT.